These 6 T cell receptor beta chains originate from one sample sequenced in a study of patients and donors after allogeneic stem cell transplantation. TCRdb re-derived calls from the RT-PCR reads in MiXCR, one entry per CDR3 protein. The sample carries about 19,000 distinct CDR3 sequences, 4.9% recorded once. Material: blood, either unsorted or a sorted T cell fraction (not recorded which). The receptor set was obtained from a human donor who was either an allogeneic HSCT recipient or a stem cell or donor lymphocyte infusion donor (not recorded which). It is not recorded whose cells these are; they may come from a transplant donor.

The chain recombines TRBV5-1 with TRBJ1-2; 9 bases match TRBD1. The V and J ends lost 2 bases and 5 bases, in that order; junction bases with no gene match: 7. The CDR3 has 15 amino acids. CDR1 and CDR2 from the germline V gene are SGHRS and YFSETQ. As DNA, the CDR3 is TGCGCCAGCAGCTTAACAGGGGGCTCTGAGTATGGCTACACCTTC. It specifies CASSLTGGSEYGYTF.

This clonotype was recorded many times. The rearrangement joins TRBV5-1 to TRBJ2-2; D is possibly TRBD1 or TRBD2 (5 bases each). This CDR3 is built from 16 residues. V lost 2 bases and J 1 base, leaving 12 bases between the germline ends. The germline V gene encodes CDR1 SGHRS and CDR2 YFSETQ. The chain's CDR3 is CASSFTGPGNTGELFF. CDR3 in DNA: TGCGCCAGCAGCTTTACGGGGCCCGGGAACACCGGGGAGCTGTTTTTT. Drawing the rest from reference TRBV5-1 and TRBJ2-2, the complete variable domain is KAGVTQTPRYLIKTRGQQVTLSCSPISGHRSVSWYQQTPGQGLQFLFEYFSETQRNKGNFPGRFSGRQFSNSRSEMNVSTLELGDSALYLCASSFTGPGNTGELFFGEGSRLTVL.

This clonotype was counted at least ten times. V is TRBV6-5 and J is TRBJ1-3; 8 bases align to TRBD1. From germline, CDR1 is MNHEY and CDR2 SVGAGI. The V segment lost 4 bases and the J segment 2 bases; nucleotides outside the gene matches: 4. This CDR3 contains 15 residues. CDR3 DNA sequence: TGTGCCAGCAGTTCGCCAGGGGGCGCTGGAAACACCATATATTTT. Its translation is CASSSPGGAGNTIYF.

The V and J genes are TRBV27 and TRBJ1-2; 7 nucleotides agree with TRBD1. The CDR3 spans 14 residues. Trimming at V came to 4 bases and at J to 4 bases, leaving 6 bases not matched to a gene. Germline V gene data show CDR1 as MNHEY and CDR2 as SMNVEV (reference sequence). The CDR3 nucleotides are TGTGCCAGCAGTTCAGGGACAGCTCTCTATGGCTACACCTTC. It encodes CASSSGTALYGYTF.

This chain uses TRBV20-1 with TRBJ1-2; 9 nucleotides align to TRBD1. The V gene end was trimmed by 6 bases and the J gene end by 7 bases; junction bases not matched to a gene: 6. The V gene's germline CDR1 is DFQATT and CDR2 SNEGSKA (reference sequence). CDR3 length: 12 amino acids. Here the CDR3 DNA reads TGCAGTGCCCCGACGGACAGGGGTGGCTACACCTTC. It specifies CSAPTDRGGYTF.

This clonotype was seen ten or more times. The J gene is TRBJ1-1, the V gene TRBV29-1; no firm D call. The CDR3 totals 13 residues. Germline CDR1 reads SQVTM; CDR2 reads ANQGSEA. Between the trimmed V and J ends, which lost 3 bases and 2 bases, there was a span of 10 bases. CDR3: CSVDRPVNTEAFF. CDR3 DNA: TGCAGCGTTGACAGGCCTGTTAACACTGAAGCTTTCTTT.